The clone carrying this TCR beta chain has at least ten counts. V lost 4 bases and J lost 9, with 18 bases in between. The CDR3 is 14 residues long. Germline CDR1 is MDHEN and CDR2 is SYDVKM. Diagnoses were made from clinical symptoms, serum measures (thyroxine and TRAb), thyroid ultrasound and orbital computed tomography. Regions amplified from RNA transcripts were the TCR beta CDR3 regions. HTBI primers were the set used in a first-round RT-PCR of the TCR CDR3. TCRdb processed the multiplex PCR reads anew with MiXCR; each CDR3 protein has one entry. The sample contains roughly 660,000 distinct CDR3 sequences, 15% to 20% of which appear only once. The sample belongs to a study of T cells in Graves' hyperthyroidism and ophthalmopathy.

The origin of this receptor is a man in his fifties or sixties with Graves' hyperthyroidism. The chain combines TRBV28 with TRBJ2-5, with D possibly being TRBD2 (6 bases). The sequenced sample was blood. Here the CDR3 reads CASSYTGENIPQYF. CDR3 bases: TGTGCCAGCAGTTACACGGGAGAGAATATTCCCCAGTACTTC. Filled out from reference TRBV28 and TRBJ2-5, the complete variable domain reads DVKVTQSSRYLVKRTGEKVFLECVQDMDHENMFWYRQDPGLGLRLIYFSYDVKMKEKGDIPEGYSVSREKKERFSLILESASTNQTSMYLCASSYTGENIPQYFGPGTRLLVL.